The rows below give T cell receptor beta chains drawn from one sample of a study of shared T cell receptors in the human thymus. Sequencing used immunoSEQ multiplex PCR; TCRdb keeps in-frame clones, though not all of them. The table records roughly 550,000 clones, 75% to 85% of them present only once. This same sample was also taken into another study, of human thymus T cells.

Sequenced input: thymocytes. The receptors come from a boy under two years old with a congenital heart defect. The conserved cysteine and the conserved F or W are not part of the CDR3 here. Each record gives: V gene, J gene, CDR3 protein.

V gene: TRBV4-2
J gene: TRBJ1-3
CDR3 protein: ASSSGNTIY

V gene: TRBV25-1
J gene: TRBJ2-1
CDR3 protein: ASSEGPYEQF

V gene: TRBV6-5
J gene: TRBJ2-7
CDR3 protein: ASSLGQGDLEQY

V gene: TRBV5-4
J gene: TRBJ2-3
CDR3 protein: ASSSPQGPTDTQY

V gene: TRBV30
J gene: TRBJ2-5
CDR3 protein: ALEGTQY

V gene: TRBV6-5
J gene: TRBJ2-2
CDR3 protein: AAGAATGELF

V gene: TRBV7-9
J gene: TRBJ2-2
CDR3 protein: ASSFKALAGGELF

V gene: TRBV30
J gene: TRBJ2-2
CDR3 protein: AWGNANTGELF

V gene: TRBV5-5
J gene: TRBJ2-2
CDR3 protein: ASSLRQGRYTGELF

V gene: TRBV29-1
J gene: TRBJ2-3
CDR3 protein: SVEGWKAGGPGGTDTQY

V gene: TRBV27
J gene: TRBJ1-1
CDR3 protein: ASALRKSKNVDTEAF

V gene: TRBV25-1
J gene: TRBJ2-1
CDR3 protein: ASSEHRNEQF

V gene: TRBV5-1
J gene: TRBJ2-2
CDR3 protein: ASSSLSGNTGELF

V gene: TRBV7-9
J gene: TRBJ2-7
CDR3 protein: ASSRKYPSSYEQY

V gene: TRBV7-9
J gene: TRBJ1-2
CDR3 protein: ASRLPGQVNYT

V gene: TRBV19
J gene: TRBJ1-1
CDR3 protein: ASSAGEGAF

V gene: TRBV7-9
J gene: TRBJ2-7
CDR3 protein: ASSPTGSGRPYEQY